Listed below are T cell receptor beta chains from one sample, sequenced in a study of CD8 T cells in Susac syndrome. TCRdb fed the immunoSEQ multiplex PCR reads into MiXCR, producing one record per CDR3 protein. The sample gives more than 110,000 distinct CDR3 sequences, 85% to 95% of which show up once; more than 0.11% is in the top ten. Sequencing was carried out using CD4+ T cells from PBMCs. These receptors came from a human donor with Susac syndrome. Both conserved end residues are part of each CDR3. Fields, in order: V gene, J gene, CDR3 protein.

TRBV5-1	TRBJ1-1	CASSSLWGLEAFF
TRBV28	TRBJ1-2	CASSLVPTGYGYTF
TRBV20-1	TRBJ2-7	CSAKNLAGGPWEQYF
TRBV12-3/TRBV12-4	TRBJ1-1	CASSPNTLNTEAFF
TRBV7-6	TRBJ2-6	CASSLEQSSGANVLTF
TRBV4-1	TRBJ2-1	CASSQDWTNEQFF
TRBV6-4	TRBJ1-1	CASSEKGNTEAFF
TRBV20-1	TRBJ2-4	CSASPTGARDIQYF
TRBV12-3/TRBV12-4	TRBJ2-7	CASSPGTSGRAYEQYF
TRBV4-2	TRBJ2-7	CASSPRSSYEQYF
TRBV3-1	TRBJ1-5	CASSIKGQGSQPQHF
TRBV29-1	TRBJ1-2	CSTLQGDYGYTF
TRBV24-1	TRBJ2-1	CATYVAEYGTGYRNEQFF
TRBV6-1	TRBJ2-1	CASTSGTAYNEQFF
TRBV7-2	TRBJ1-2	CASSLDMDSRYGYTF
TRBV30	TRBJ1-1	CAWSKTQGEAFF
TRBV12-3/TRBV12-4	TRBJ2-5	CASSLTAGAQYF
TRBV20-1	TRBJ2-3	CSATGSSTDTQYF
TRBV2	TRBJ1-4	CASSVRRSFVEKLFF
TRBV12-3/TRBV12-4	TRBJ2-3	CASSRTSGSDTDTQYF
TRBV20-1	TRBJ2-5	CSASGRASEDQYF
TRBV4-3	TRBJ2-7	CASSQELGGRVYEQYF
TRBV29-1	TRBJ1-1	CSVRTGRGAEAFF
TRBV5-1	TRBJ2-5	CASSLGSETQYF